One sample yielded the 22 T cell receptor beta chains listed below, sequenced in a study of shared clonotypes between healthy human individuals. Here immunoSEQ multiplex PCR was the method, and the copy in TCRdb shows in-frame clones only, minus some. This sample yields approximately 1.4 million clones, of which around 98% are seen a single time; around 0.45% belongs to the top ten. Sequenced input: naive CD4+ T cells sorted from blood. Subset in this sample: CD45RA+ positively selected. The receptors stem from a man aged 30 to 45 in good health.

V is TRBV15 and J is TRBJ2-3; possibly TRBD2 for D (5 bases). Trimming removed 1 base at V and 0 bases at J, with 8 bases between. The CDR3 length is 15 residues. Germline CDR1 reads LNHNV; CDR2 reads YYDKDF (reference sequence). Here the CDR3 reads CATSRGGGSTDTQYF. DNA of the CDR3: TGTGCCACCAGCAGAGGAGGCGGGAGCACAGATACGCAGTATTTT.

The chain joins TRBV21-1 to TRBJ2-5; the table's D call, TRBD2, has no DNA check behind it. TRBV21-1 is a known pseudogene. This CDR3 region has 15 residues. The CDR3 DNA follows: TGTGCCAGCAGCAGCCGGGACTTGCCGGGGGAGACCCAGTACTTC. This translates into CASSSRDLPGETQYF.

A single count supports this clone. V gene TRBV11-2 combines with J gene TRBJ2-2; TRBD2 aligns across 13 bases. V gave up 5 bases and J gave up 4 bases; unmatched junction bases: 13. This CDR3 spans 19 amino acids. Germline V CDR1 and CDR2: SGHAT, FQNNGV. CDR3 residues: CASSIRRLAGGRGTGELFF. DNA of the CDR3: TGTGCCAGCAGCATTCGCCGACTAGCGGGAGGCCGGGGCACCGGGGAGCTGTTTTTT.

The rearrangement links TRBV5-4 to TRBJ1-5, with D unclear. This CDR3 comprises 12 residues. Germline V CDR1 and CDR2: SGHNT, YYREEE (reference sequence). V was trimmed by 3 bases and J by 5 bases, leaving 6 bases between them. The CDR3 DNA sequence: TGTGCCAGCAGCTCAGACCATCAGCCCCAGCATTTT. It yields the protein CASSSDHQPQHF.

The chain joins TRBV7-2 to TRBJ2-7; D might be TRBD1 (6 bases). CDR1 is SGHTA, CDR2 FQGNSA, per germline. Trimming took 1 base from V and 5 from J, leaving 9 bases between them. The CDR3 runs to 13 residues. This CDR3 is CASSLEDRNEQYF. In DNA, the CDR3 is TGTGCCAGCAGCTTAGAGGACAGAAACGAGCAGTACTTC.

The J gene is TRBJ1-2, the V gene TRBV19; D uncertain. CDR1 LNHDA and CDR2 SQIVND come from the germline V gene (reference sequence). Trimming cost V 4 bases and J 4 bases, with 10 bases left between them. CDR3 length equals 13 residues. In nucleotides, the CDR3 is TGTGCCAGTAGTAAGGGAAGTCTCTATGGCTACACCTTC. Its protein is CASSKGSLYGYTF.

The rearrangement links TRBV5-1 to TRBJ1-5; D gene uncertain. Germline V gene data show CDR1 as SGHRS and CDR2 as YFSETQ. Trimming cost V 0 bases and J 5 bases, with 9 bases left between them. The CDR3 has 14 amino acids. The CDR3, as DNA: TGCGCCAGCAGCTTGGGGTTGGGTCATCAGCCCCAGCATTTT. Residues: CASSLGLGHQPQHF.

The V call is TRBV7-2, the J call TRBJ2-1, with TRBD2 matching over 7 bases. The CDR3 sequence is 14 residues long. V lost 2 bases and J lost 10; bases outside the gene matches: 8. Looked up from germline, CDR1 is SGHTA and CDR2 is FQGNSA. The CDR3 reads CASSLNILASEQFF. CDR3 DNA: TGTGCCAGCAGCTTAAACATACTAGCGTCGGAGCAGTTCTTC.

The CDR3 here is CASSTKVDRETYEQYF. The CDR3 bases are TGTGCCAGCAGCACCAAGGTAGATCGGGAGACCTACGAGCAGTACTTC. The genes are TRBV7-9 and TRBJ2-7; D perhaps matches TRBD2 (6 bases). Trimming stripped 5 bases from V and 2 bases from J, with 19 bases between. The V gene's germline CDR1 is SEHNR and CDR2 FQNEAQ (reference sequence). This CDR3 has 16 amino acids.

The CDR3 protein is CASSLARGHTDTQYF. CDR3 bases: TGCGCCAGCAGCTTGGCTCGCGGGCACACAGATACGCAGTATTTT. This chain links TRBV5-1 with TRBJ2-3; possible D gene TRBD2, 5 bases. CDR1 is SGHRS and CDR2 is YFSETQ in the germline V gene. The CDR3 has 15 amino acids. Between the trimmed V and J ends, which lost 0 bases and 2 bases, there was a span of 10 bases.

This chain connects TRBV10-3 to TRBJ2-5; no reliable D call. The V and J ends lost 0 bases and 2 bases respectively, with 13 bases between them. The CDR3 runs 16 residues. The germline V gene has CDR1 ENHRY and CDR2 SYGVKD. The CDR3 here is CAISESSGTIQETQYF. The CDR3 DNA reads TGTGCCATCAGTGAGTCGTCTGGAACCATACAAGAGACCCAGTACTTC.

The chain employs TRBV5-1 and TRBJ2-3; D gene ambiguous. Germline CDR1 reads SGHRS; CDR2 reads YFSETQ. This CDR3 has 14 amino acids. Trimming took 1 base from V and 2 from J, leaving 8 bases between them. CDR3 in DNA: TGCGCCAGCAGCTTGAGTGGGCCCACAGATACGCAGTATTTT. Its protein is CASSLSGPTDTQYF.

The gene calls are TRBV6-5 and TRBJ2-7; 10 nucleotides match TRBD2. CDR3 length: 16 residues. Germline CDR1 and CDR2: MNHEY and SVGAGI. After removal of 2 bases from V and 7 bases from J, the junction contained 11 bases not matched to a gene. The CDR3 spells CASSYRQAGGPREQYF. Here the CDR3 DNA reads TGTGCCAGCAGTTACCGACAAGCGGGAGGGCCAAGGGAGCAGTACTTC.

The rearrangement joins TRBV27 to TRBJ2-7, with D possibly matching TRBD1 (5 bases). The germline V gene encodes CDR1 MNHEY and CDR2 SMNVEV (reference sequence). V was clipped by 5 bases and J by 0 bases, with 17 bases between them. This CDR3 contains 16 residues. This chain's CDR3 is CASSAYRTTPSYEQYF. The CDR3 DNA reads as TGTGCCAGCAGTGCGTACAGGACCACACCCTCCTACGAGCAGTACTTC.

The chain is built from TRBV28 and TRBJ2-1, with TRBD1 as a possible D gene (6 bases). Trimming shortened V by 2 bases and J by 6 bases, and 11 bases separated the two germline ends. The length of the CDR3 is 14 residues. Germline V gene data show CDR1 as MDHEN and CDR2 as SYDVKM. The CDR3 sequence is CASSLPGAGNEQFF. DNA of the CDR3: TGTGCCAGCAGTTTACCAGGGGCCGGCAATGAGCAGTTCTTC.

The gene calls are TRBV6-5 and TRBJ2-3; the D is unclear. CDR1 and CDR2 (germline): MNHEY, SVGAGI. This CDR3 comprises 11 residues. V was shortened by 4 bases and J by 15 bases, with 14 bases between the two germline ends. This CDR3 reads CASSLSGRYYF. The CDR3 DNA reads TGTGCCAGCAGTTTGTCCGGGCGCTATTATTTT.

The CDR3: CASSFRVGSTADTQYF. As DNA, the CDR3 is TGTGCCAGCAGCTTCAGGGTCGGGTCCACAGCAGATACGCAGTATTTT. The chain employs TRBV7-2 and TRBJ2-3, with a possible D match to TRBD1 (5 bases). CDR3 length: 16 residues. Germline assignment: CDR1 SGHTA and CDR2 FQGNSA. V lost 3 bases, J lost 4 bases, and 17 bases lay in between.

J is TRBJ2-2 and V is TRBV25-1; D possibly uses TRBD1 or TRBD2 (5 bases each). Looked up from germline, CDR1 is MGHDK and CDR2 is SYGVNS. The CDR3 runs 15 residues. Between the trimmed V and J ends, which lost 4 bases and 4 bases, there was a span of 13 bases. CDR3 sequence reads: CASSGLGTVTGELFF. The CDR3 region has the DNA TGTGCCAGCAGTGGCCTCGGGACGGTCACCGGGGAGCTGTTTTTT.

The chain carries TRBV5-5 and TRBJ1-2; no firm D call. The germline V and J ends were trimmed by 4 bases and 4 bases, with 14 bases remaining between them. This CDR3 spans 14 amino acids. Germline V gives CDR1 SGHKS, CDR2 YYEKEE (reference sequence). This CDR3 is CASSPSVGVYGYTF. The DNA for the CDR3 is TGTGCCAGCAGCCCCTCGGTGGGTGTCTATGGCTACACCTTC.

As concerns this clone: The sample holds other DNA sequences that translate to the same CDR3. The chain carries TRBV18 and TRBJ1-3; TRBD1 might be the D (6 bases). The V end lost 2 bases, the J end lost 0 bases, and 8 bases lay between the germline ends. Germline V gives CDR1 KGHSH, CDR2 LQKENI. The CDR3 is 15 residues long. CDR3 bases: TGTGCCAGCTCACCAACAGGGTCCTCTGGAAACACCATATATTTT. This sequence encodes CASSPTGSSGNTIYF.

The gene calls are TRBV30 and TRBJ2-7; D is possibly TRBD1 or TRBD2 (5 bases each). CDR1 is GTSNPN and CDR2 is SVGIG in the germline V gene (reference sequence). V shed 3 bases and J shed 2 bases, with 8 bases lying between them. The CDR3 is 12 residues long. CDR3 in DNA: TGTGCCTGGAGGCCGGGGCCCTACGAGCAGTACTTC. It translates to CAWRPGPYEQYF.

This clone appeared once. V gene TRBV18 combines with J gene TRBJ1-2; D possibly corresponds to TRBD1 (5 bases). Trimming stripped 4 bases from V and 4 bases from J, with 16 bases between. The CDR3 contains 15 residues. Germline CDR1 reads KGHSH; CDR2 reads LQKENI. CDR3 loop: CASSLSGIIGYGYTF. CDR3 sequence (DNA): TGTGCCAGCTCACTTTCAGGGATTATTGGCTATGGCTACACCTTC.